The 19 T cell receptor beta chains below were found in one sample sequenced in a study of blood T cells in healthy people across ages. Alongside a J-beta primer mix, a sample-barcoded 5' primer served in a second PCR lasting roughly 7 to 12 cycles. TCRdb re-derived calls from the 5' RACE reads in MiXCR, one entry per CDR3 protein. The sample records fewer than 950,000 distinct CDR3 sequences, roughly 40% being singletons. Sequencing used blood. Receptor source: a young man in good health.

This clonotype was counted a single time. A much larger clone lies a single base off, so this may be a read error. The chain has TRBV4-3 and TRBJ2-1; perhaps TRBD2 as D (6 bases). Germline CDR1 LGHNA, CDR2 YSLEER. Between the trimmed V and J ends, which lost 4 bases and 3 bases, there was a span of 13 bases. The CDR3 is 15 residues long. The CDR3 region is CASSRERASYNEQFF. The CDR3, as DNA: TGCGCCAGCAGCCGAGAGCGGGCTAGCTACAATGAGCAGTTCTTC.

This clonotype was counted ten times or more. CDR3 sequence (DNA): TGTGCCAGCAGCCGCACTAGCGGGGGGGCCAGTGAGCAGTTCTTC. This translates into CASSRTSGGASEQFF. This chain links TRBV4-2 with TRBJ2-1; 13 bases are a match to TRBD2. After removal of 4 bases from V and 9 bases from J, the junction contained 6 bases not matched to a gene. The CDR3 runs to 15 residues. Germline V lookup: CDR1 LGHNA, CDR2 YNFKEQ.

This clonotype was seen many times. The chain employs TRBV7-2 and TRBJ1-5, with TRBD1 matching 8 bases. V lost 5 bases, J lost 7 bases, and 4 bases stayed unmatched. CDR3 length: 13 amino acids. The germline gives CDR1 SGHTA, CDR2 FQGNSA. The CDR3 here is CASSTDRDQPQHF. The CDR3 DNA is TGTGCCAGCAGCACGGACAGGGACCAGCCCCAGCATTTT.

This clonotype turned up a few times. The gene calls are TRBV9 and TRBJ1-1; TRBD1 aligns across 8 bases. Trimming removed 0 bases from V and 0 bases from J; junction bases left unmatched: 7. The germline gives CDR1 SGDLS, CDR2 YYNGEE. This CDR3 contains 17 residues. This CDR3 is CASSVDRTGGVNTEAFF. CDR3 sequence (DNA): TGTGCCAGCAGCGTAGATCGAACAGGGGGAGTGAACACTGAAGCTTTCTTT.

A note on this clonotype: Possible read error: a much larger clone is one base away. The gene calls are TRBV6-1 and TRBJ2-1, with D uncertain. Germline assignment: CDR1 MNHNS and CDR2 SASEGT. The CDR3 contains 17 residues. CDR3 sequence: CTSSPSRLLSSYNEQFF. Written as DNA, the CDR3 is TGTACCAGCAGTCCGTCCCGACTCCTTAGCTCCTACAATGAGCAGTTCTTC.

There are many counts of this clonotype. The V gene is TRBV28, the J gene TRBJ1-2; maybe TRBD1 (5 bases). The V gene lost 7 bases and the J gene lost 2 bases, with 11 bases spanning the gap. Germline values: CDR1 MDHEN, CDR2 SYDVKM. This CDR3 spans 13 amino acids. The CDR3 is CASNVDSNYGYTF. The CDR3 DNA sequence: TGTGCCAGCAACGTTGACAGCAACTATGGCTACACCTTC.

Comment on this clonotype: A much larger clone differs from this one at a single base, so this may be a read error. This chain uses TRBV20-1 with TRBJ2-1, with 10 bases fitting TRBD1. The germline V gene encodes CDR1 DFQATT and CDR2 SNEGSKA (reference sequence). V lost 6 bases and J lost 13; bases outside the gene matches: 12. This CDR3 comprises 13 residues. CDR3 coding DNA: TGCAGTGCCTCCGGGACAGGGGAAGAGACCCAGTTCTTC. Translation gives CSASGTGEETQFF.

The rearrangement links TRBV12-3 or TRBV12-4 to TRBJ2-7, with 11 bases identical to TRBD2. Trimming at V came to 5 bases and at J to 2 bases, leaving 8 bases not matched to a gene. The length of the CDR3 is 16 residues. Here the CDR3 reads CASSPRVAGGPYEQYF. The CDR3, as DNA: TGTGCCAGCAGTCCCCGGGTAGCGGGAGGGCCCTACGAGCAGTACTTC.

The chain recombines TRBV20-1 with TRBJ2-7; 9 nucleotides agree with TRBD2. V lost 6 bases and J lost 2; bases outside the gene matches: 8. Germline CDR1 DFQATT, CDR2 SNEGSKA (reference sequence). This CDR3 has 14 residues. This chain's CDR3 is CSADSGGLPYEQYF. In DNA form, the CDR3 reads TGCAGTGCAGATAGCGGGGGTCTCCCCTACGAGCAGTACTTC.

This clonotype was seen only once. This may stem from a read error, because a much larger clone lies one nucleotide away. This chain connects TRBV7-9 to TRBJ1-2; no clear D. In germline, CDR1 is SEHNR, CDR2 FQNEAQ (reference sequence). This CDR3 spans 13 amino acids. The CDR3 region has the DNA TGTGCCAGCAGCTTAGAACATATAGGCGGCTACATCTTC. Protein sequence: CASSLEHIGGYIF.

The chain combines TRBV7-2 with TRBJ1-1, with TRBD1 matching 7 bases. J lost 0 bases, V lost 7 bases, and 5 bases had no gene match. This CDR3 comprises 14 residues. Germline CDR1 and CDR2: SGHTA and FQGNSA. In nucleotides, the CDR3 is TGTGCCAGCAACTTGGGACAGATGAACACTGAAGCTTTCTTT. Translated, it gives CASNLGQMNTEAFF.

The table lists this clonotype with a few counts. The gene calls are TRBV12-3 or TRBV12-4 and TRBJ2-3; weak D call: TRBD1 (6 bases). This CDR3 has 15 amino acids. Trimming pared 3 bases from V and 3 bases from J, leaving 13 bases between. The CDR3 sequence: CASSFRDIGTDTQYF. The CDR3 DNA is TGTGCCAGCAGTTTCCGGGACATAGGAACAGATACGCAGTATTTT.

The V gene is TRBV29-1, the J gene TRBJ2-3, with a weak D call TRBD2 (5 bases). The CDR3 consists of 14 residues. Trimming pared 6 bases from V and 0 bases from J, leaving 13 bases between. CDR1 is SQVTM, CDR2 ANQGSEA, per germline. The CDR3 coding sequence is TGCAGCGTCGCGGAGGATGCAAGCACAGATACGCAGTATTTT. Translation gives CSVAEDASTDTQYF.

This clonotype has a handful of counts. This sequence joins TRBV27 and TRBJ1-2; D possibly corresponds to TRBD1 (5 bases). Germline loops: CDR1 MNHEY, CDR2 SMNVEV (reference sequence). The CDR3 is 12 amino acids. The CDR3 DNA reads as TGTTTGGTAGGGACCACCGGCTATGGCTACACCTTC. Translation: CLVGTTGYGYTF.

V is TRBV12-3 or TRBV12-4 and J is TRBJ2-1; 7 bases align to TRBD1. Trimming at V came to 2 bases and at J to 4 bases, leaving 5 bases not matched to a gene. CDR3 length: 15 residues. In DNA form, the CDR3 reads TGTGCCAGCAGTTTATGGGACAGCCGTTACAATGAGCAGTTCTTC. This translates into CASSLWDSRYNEQFF.

CDR3 sequence (DNA): TGTGCCAGCAGCGTAGCCCCGACTGACCAAGAGACCCAGTACTTC. This translates into CASSVAPTDQETQYF. This chain connects TRBV9 to TRBJ2-5, with D unresolved. CDR1 and CDR2 (germline): SGDLS, YYNGEE. The V end was cut by 0 bases, the J end by 0 bases, with 9 bases between. The CDR3 covers 15 residues.

This clonotype was picked up a small number of times. The junction departs from germline at one end; a sequencing error may be responsible. The rearrangement joins TRBV4-3 to TRBJ2-7; no definite D call. The germline CDR1 and CDR2 sequences are LGHNA and YSLEER. CDR3 length equals 17 residues. CDR3 nucleotide sequence: TGCGCCAACAGCCAAGATCGTAAAGGGCGCTCCTCCTACGAGCAGTACTTC. Translated, it gives CANSQDRKGRSSYEQYF.

DNA for the CDR3: TGTGCCAGCAGTGCCCCAGAGGGTCCCGACGCTTTCTTT. Translation gives CASSAPEGPDAFF. The chain has TRBV6-6 and TRBJ1-1; no reliable D call. The CDR3 totals 13 residues. V lost 5 bases and J lost 11, with 18 bases in between. In germline, CDR1 is MNHNY, CDR2 SVGAGI (reference sequence).

A few counts support this clonotype. The chain is built from TRBV6-1 and TRBJ1-2; D is unclear. V was trimmed by 2 bases and J by 3 bases, leaving 10 bases between them. This CDR3 contains 14 residues. Germline assignment: CDR1 MNHNS and CDR2 SASEGT. This CDR3 reads CASSEWGSDYGYTF. DNA of the CDR3: TGTGCCAGCAGTGAATGGGGATCCGACTATGGCTACACCTTC.